Sequencing of this TCR beta chain was carried out in a study of blood T cell repertoires in COVID-19. In its sample, this clone was seen a few times. Clones were sequenced by immunoSEQ multiplex PCR, and TCRdb holds only the in-frame ones, with some missing. The sample yields some 230,000 clones, approximately 90% seen once. The CDR3 extends over 13 amino acids. Germline V gene sequence: CDR1 LGHNT, CDR2 FRNRAP. Trimming took 0 bases from V and 3 from J, leaving 5 bases between them. The clonotype comes from a woman in her forties or fifties with COVID-19, enrolled during active disease. The chain combines TRBV12-5 with TRBJ1-2, with D possibly being TRBD1 (5 bases). Material: peripheral blood. This chain's CDR3 is CASGLVQDYGYTF. The CDR3 bases are TGTGCTAGTGGTTTGGTACAGGACTATGGCTACACCTTC. Drawing the rest from reference TRBV12-5 and TRBJ1-2, the complete variable domain is DARVTQTPRHKVTEMGQEVTMRCQPILGHNTVFWYRQTMMQGLELLAYFRNRAPLDDSGMPKDRFSAEMPDATLATLKIQPSEPRDSAVYFCASGLVQDYGYTFGSGTRLTVV.